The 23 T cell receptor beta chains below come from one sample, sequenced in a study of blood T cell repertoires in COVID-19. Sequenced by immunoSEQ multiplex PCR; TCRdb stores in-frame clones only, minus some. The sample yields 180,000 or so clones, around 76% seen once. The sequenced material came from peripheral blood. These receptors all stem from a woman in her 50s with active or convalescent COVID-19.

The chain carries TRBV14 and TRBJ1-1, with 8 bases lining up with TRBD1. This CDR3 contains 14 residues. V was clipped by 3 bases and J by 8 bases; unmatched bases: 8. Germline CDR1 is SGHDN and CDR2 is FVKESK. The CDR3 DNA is TGTGCCAGCAGCCAGCAAACCGGGACAGGAGAAGCTTTCTTT. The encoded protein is CASSQQTGTGEAFF.

The CDR3 DNA is TGTGCCAGCAGCCCCTTATTGGGCATTAACTATGGCTACACCTTC. Amino acid sequence: CASSPLLGINYGYTF. The V call is TRBV7-9, the J call TRBJ1-2; the D is unclear. V was pared by 5 bases and J by 1 base, with 14 bases between. In germline, CDR1 is SEHNR, CDR2 FQNEAQ (reference sequence). This CDR3 region has 15 residues. The full variable domain, completed using reference TRBV7-9 and TRBJ1-2, is DTGVSQNPRHKITKRGQNVTFRCDPISEHNRLYWYRQTLGQGPEFLTYFQNEAQLEKSRLLSDRFSAERPKGSFSTLEIQRTEQGDSAMYLCASSPLLGINYGYTFGSGTRLTVV.

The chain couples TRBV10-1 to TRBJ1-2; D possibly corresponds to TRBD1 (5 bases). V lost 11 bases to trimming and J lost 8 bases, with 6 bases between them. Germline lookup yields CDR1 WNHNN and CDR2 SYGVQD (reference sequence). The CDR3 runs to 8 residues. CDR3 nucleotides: TGCGCCGGGGGGGGCTACACCTTC. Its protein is CAGGGYTF.

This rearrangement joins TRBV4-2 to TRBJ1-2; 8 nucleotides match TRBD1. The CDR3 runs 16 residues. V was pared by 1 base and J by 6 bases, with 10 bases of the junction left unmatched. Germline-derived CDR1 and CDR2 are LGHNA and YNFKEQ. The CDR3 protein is CASSQGPGQGGDGYTF. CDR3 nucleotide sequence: TGTGCCAGCAGCCAAGGACCTGGACAGGGTGGCGATGGCTACACCTTC.

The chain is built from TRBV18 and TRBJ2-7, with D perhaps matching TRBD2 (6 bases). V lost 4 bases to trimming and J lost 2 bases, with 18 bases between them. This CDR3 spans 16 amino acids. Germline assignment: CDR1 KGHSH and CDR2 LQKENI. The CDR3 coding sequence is TGTGCCAGCTCACGCGGGCGGGGCGCTTCGACCTACGAGCAGTACTTC. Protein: CASSRGRGASTYEQYF.

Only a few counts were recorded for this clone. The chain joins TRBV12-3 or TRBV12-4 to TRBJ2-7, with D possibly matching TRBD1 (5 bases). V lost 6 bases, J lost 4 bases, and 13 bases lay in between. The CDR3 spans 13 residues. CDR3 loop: CASRASRDYEQYF. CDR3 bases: TGTGCCAGCAGAGCCTCCAGGGATTACGAGCAGTACTTC.

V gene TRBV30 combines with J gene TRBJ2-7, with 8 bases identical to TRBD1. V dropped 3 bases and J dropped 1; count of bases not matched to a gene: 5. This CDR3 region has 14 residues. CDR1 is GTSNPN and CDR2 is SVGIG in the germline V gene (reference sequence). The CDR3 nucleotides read TGTGCCTGGAGCCCAGACAGGGGATCCTACGAGCAGTACTTC. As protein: CAWSPDRGSYEQYF.

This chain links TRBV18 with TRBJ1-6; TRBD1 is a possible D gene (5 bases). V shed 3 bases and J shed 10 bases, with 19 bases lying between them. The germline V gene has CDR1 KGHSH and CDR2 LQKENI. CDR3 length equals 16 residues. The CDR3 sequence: CASSPLPQGGESPLHF. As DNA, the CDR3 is TGTGCCAGCTCACCGCTTCCTCAGGGAGGTGAATCACCCCTCCACTTT.

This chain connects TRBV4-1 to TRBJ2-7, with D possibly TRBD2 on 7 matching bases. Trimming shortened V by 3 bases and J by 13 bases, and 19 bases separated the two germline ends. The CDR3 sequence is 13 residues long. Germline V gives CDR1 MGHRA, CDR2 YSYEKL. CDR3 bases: TGCGCCAGCAGCCATCCTGAGGGGGGGGAAGCTTACTTC. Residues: CASSHPEGGEAYF.

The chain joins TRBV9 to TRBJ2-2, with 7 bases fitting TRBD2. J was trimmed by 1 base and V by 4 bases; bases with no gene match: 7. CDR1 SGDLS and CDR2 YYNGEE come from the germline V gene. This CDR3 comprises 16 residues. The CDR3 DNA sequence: TGTGCCAGCAGCCTGAGGGAGGGGCGGAACACCGGGGAGCTGTTTTTT. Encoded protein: CASSLREGRNTGELFF.

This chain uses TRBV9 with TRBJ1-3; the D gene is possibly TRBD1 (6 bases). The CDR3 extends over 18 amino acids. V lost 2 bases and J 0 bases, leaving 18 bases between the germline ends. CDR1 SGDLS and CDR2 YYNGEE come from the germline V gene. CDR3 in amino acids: CASSVRAGGMGSGNTIYF. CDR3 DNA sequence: TGTGCCAGCAGCGTTCGTGCTGGGGGCATGGGCTCTGGAAACACCATATATTTT.

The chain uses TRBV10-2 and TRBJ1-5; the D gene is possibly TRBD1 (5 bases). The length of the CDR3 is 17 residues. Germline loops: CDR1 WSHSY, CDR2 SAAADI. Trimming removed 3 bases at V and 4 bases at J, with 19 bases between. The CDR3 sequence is CASSDRLVAGQNQPQHF. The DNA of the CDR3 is TGCGCCAGCAGTGACCGCCTAGTGGCAGGGCAAAATCAGCCCCAGCATTTT.

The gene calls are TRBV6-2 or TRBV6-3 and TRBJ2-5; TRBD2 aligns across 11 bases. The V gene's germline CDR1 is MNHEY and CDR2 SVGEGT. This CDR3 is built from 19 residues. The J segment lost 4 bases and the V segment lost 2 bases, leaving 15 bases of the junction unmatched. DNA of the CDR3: TGTGCCAGCAGTTACGGACTACTAGCGGGAGTCGGAGGGGGAGAGACCCAGTACTTC. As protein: CASSYGLLAGVGGGETQYF.

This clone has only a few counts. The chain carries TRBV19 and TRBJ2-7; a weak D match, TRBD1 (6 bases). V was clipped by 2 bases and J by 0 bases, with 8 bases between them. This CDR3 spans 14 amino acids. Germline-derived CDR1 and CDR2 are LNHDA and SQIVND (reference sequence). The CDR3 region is CASSITGSSYEQYF. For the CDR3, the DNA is TGTGCCAGTAGTATAACAGGGAGCTCCTACGAGCAGTACTTC.

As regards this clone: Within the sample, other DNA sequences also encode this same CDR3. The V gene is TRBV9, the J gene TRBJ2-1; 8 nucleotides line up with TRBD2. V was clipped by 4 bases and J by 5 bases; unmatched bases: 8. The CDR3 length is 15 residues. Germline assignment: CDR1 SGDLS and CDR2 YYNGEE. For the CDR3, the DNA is TGTGCCAGCAGCCTTCGAAGCGGGGGAAACAATGAGCAGTTCTTC. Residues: CASSLRSGGNNEQFF.

CDR3 nucleotide sequence: TGTGCCAGCAGTTCCCTCTTCGGGGGTGAGGAGACCCAGTACTTC. Translating gives CASSSLFGGEETQYF. This chain joins TRBV5-4 and TRBJ2-5, with TRBD2 as a possible D gene (6 bases). CDR3 length: 15 residues. The ends were cut back, 5 bases at V and 5 bases at J, with 19 bases in the middle. Germline lookup yields CDR1 SGHNT and CDR2 YYREEE (reference sequence). The full variable domain, completed using reference TRBV5-4 and TRBJ2-5, is ETGVTQSPTHLIKTRGQQVTLRCSSQSGHNTVSWYQQALGQGPQFIFQYYREEENGRGNFPPRFSGLQFPNYSSELNVNALELDDSALYLCASSSLFGGEETQYFGPGTRLLVL.

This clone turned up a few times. This CDR3 is CASSVVGTSRNEQFF. CDR3 bases: TGTGCCAGCAGCGTAGTCGGGACTAGTCGCAATGAGCAGTTCTTC. The gene calls are TRBV9 and TRBJ2-1; 8 bases fit TRBD2. Germline CDR1 and CDR2: SGDLS and YYNGEE. The V segment lost 0 bases and the J segment 6 bases; nucleotides outside the gene matches: 5. This CDR3 spans 15 amino acids.

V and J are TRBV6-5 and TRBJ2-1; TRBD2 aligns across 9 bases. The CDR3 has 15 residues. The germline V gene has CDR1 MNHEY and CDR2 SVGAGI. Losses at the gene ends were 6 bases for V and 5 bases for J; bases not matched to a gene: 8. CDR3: CASSSGTSKNNEQFF. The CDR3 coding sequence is TGTGCCAGCAGCTCCGGGACTAGCAAGAACAATGAGCAGTTCTTC.

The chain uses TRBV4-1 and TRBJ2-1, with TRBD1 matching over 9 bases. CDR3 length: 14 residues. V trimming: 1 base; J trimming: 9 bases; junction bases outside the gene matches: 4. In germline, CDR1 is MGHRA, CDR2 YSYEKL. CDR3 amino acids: CASSQGDRVGEQFF. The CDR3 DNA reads TGCGCCAGCAGCCAAGGGGACAGGGTTGGTGAGCAGTTCTTC.

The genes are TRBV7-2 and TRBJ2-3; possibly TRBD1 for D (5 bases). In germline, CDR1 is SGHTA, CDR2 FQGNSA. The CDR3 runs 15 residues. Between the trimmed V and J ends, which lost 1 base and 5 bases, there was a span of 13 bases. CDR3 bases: TGTGCCAGCAGCTTAGAGGGCAGGGAATTAGATACGCAGTATTTT. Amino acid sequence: CASSLEGRELDTQYF.

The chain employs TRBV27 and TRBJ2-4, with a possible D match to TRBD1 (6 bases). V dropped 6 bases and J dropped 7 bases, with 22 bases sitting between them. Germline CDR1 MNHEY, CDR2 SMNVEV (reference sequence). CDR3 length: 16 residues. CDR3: CASSFRAPGVGNIQYF. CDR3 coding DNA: TGTGCCAGCAGCTTTAGGGCTCCAGGGGTGGGTAACATTCAGTACTTC.

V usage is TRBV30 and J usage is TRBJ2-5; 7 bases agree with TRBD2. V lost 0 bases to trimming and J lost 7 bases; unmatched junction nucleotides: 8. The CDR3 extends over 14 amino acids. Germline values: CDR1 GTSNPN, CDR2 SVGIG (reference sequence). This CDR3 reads CAWSVRGEIGTQYF. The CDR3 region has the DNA TGTGCCTGGAGTGTACGGGGGGAAATTGGGACCCAGTACTTC.

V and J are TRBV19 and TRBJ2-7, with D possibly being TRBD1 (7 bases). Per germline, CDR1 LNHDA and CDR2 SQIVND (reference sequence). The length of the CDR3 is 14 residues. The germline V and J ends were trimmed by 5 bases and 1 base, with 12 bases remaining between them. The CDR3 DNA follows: TGTGCCAGTAGTTCGACAGGGAGGTCCTACGAGCAGTACTTC. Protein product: CASSSTGRSYEQYF.